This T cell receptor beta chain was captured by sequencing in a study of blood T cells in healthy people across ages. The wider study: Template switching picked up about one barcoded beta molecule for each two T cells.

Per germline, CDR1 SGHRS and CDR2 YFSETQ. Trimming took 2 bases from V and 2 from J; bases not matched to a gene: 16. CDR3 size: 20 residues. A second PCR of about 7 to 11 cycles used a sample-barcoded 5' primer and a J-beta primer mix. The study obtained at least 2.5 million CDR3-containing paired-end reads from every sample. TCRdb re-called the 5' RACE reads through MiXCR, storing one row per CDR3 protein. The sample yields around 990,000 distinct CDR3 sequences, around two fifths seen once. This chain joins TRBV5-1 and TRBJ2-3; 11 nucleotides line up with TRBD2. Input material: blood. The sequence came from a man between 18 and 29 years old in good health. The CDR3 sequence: CASSFRYSLGLADYTDTQYF. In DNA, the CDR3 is TGCGCCAGCAGCTTTAGATATTCTTTGGGACTAGCGGATTACACAGATACGCAGTATTTT.